A selection of T cell receptor beta chains follows, all from one sample in a study of cytomegalovirus exposure and HLA in healthy donors. The data were produced by immunoSEQ multiplex PCR, yet TCRdb's version contains in-frame clones alone and is incomplete. The sample carries about 190,000 clones, about 76% recorded once. The source material was PBMCs. The receptors shown here come from a woman aged 50 to 60 in good health and CMV-seronegative. Both conserved end residues are part of each CDR3. A D gene is named only where the DNA matches it firmly. Clone size is stated in some rows and not others, as once, few, many or a class when expanded.

TRBD1	TRBV11-2	TRBJ1-3	NA	CASRRTGGRNTIYF	TGTGCCAGCAGGAGGACAGGGGGAAGAAACACCATATATTTT
NA	TRBV19	TRBJ2-3	NA	CATDAGLRADTQYF	TGTGCCACTGACGCGGGCCTTAGGGCAGATACGCAGTATTTT
NA	TRBV10-2	TRBJ2-7	NA	CASSEYLGSRGQSVGEQYF	TGCGCCAGCAGTGAGTATCTCGGGTCAAGAGGGCAGTCGGTTGGCGAGCAGTACTTC
NA	TRBV18	TRBJ2-7	NA	CASSLTGGGEQYF	TGTGCCAGCTCACTCACAGGGGGAGGGGAGCAGTACTTC
TRBD1	TRBV19	TRBJ2-7	NA	CASSPGTGIFSYEQYF	TGTGCCAGTAGTCCGGGGACAGGGATTTTCTCCTACGAGCAGTACTTC
NA	TRBV6-1	TRBJ2-5	NA	CASSPSGERSAQYF	TGTGCCAGCAGTCCCAGTGGGGAGAGATCGGCCCAGTACTTC
NA	TRBV2	TRBJ2-7	NA	CASRKPGSGSYEQYF	TGTGCCAGCAGGAAACCCGGGAGCGGTTCCTACGAGCAGTACTTC
NA	TRBV6-5	TRBJ1-1	NA	CASRQGFTEAFF	TGTGCCAGCAGACAGGGTTTTACTGAAGCTTTCTTT
TRBD1	TRBV6-5	TRBJ1-2	NA	CASSYTQDRGKDGYTF	TGTGCCAGCAGTTACACACAAGACAGGGGAAAGGATGGCTACACCTTC
TRBD2	TRBV5-1	TRBJ2-7	few	CASSRGDPGHGEQYF	TGCGCCAGCAGCCGGGGGGACCCGGGCCACGGCGAGCAGTACTTC
NA	TRBV10-3	TRBJ2-5	NA	CAISESEETQYF	TGTGCCATCAGTGAGTCCGAAGAGACCCAGTACTTC
NA	TRBV6-6	TRBJ2-7	NA	CASRDGGHHEQYF	TGTGCCAGCAGGGACGGGGGGCACCACGAGCAGTACTTC
NA	TRBV2	TRBJ2-5	NA	CASSEGYLEQTQYF	TGTGCCAGCAGTGAAGGCTATCTAGAGCAGACCCAGTACTTC
NA	TRBV5-8	TRBJ1-4	NA	CASSFGTGNEKLFF	TGTGCCAGCAGCTTCGGTACAGGGAATGAAAAACTGTTTTTT
NA	TRBV28	TRBJ1-1	NA	CASRVDSSNIEAFF	TGTGCCAGCAGAGTAGACAGTTCTAATATCGAAGCTTTCTTT
NA	TRBV7-9	TRBJ2-3	NA	CASSLAPDTQYF	TGTGCCAGCAGCTTAGCTCCGGATACGCAGTATTTT
NA	TRBV11-2	TRBJ2-1	NA	CASSHRQRPAYNEQFF	TGTGCCAGCAGCCACCGACAGCGCCCGGCGTACAATGAGCAGTTCTTC
NA	TRBV9	TRBJ2-7	NA	CASSVDLGGYEQYF	TGTGCCAGCAGCGTAGATTTGGGGGGTTACGAGCAGTACTTC
NA	TRBV28	TRBJ1-3	NA	CASSTYQGGGNTIYF	TGTGCCAGCAGTACGTACCAGGGAGGAGGAAACACCATATATTTT
NA	TRBV9	TRBJ2-1	NA	CASSASNEQFF	TGTGCCAGCAGCGCCAGCAATGAGCAGTTCTTC
TRBD2	TRBV11-2	TRBJ2-5	NA	CASSLSILAGEETQYF	TGTGCCAGCAGCCTCTCGATACTAGCGGGGGAAGAGACCCAGTACTTC
NA	TRBV11-1	TRBJ1-1	NA	CASSLDRRMNTEAFF	TGTGCCAGCAGCTTAGACAGACGCATGAACACTGAAGCTTTCTTT
NA	TRBV28	TRBJ1-5	NA	CASSFRAGAQPQHF	TGTGCCAGCAGTTTTCGGGCTGGGGCGCAGCCCCAGCATTTT
NA	TRBV18	TRBJ1-4	NA	CASSRRRDEKLFF	TGTGCCAGCTCACGCAGGAGGGATGAAAAACTGTTTTTT
TRBD1	TRBV11-3	TRBJ2-2	NA	CASSQWDRGSGELFF	TGTGCCAGCAGCCAATGGGACAGGGGGTCCGGGGAGCTGTTTTTT
NA	TRBV7-9	TRBJ1-2	NA	CASSPHPNTDSLGYTF	TGTGCCAGCAGCCCTCATCCTAACACGGACAGCCTGGGCTACACCTTC
TRBD1	TRBV9	TRBJ2-5	NA	CASSVPTGGTETQYF	TGTGCCAGCAGCGTACCGACAGGGGGCACAGAGACCCAGTACTTC
TRBD1	TRBV5-1	TRBJ1-1	NA	CASSLAGQGWTEAFF	TGCGCCAGCAGCTTGGCCGGACAGGGGTGGACTGAAGCTTTCTTT
TRBD1	TRBV28	TRBJ2-7	NA	CASSLGGQGIYEQYF	TGTGCCAGCAGTTTAGGGGGACAGGGAATTTACGAGCAGTACTTC
NA	TRBV10-3	TRBJ1-2	NA	CAISESGRLGGYTF	TGTGCCATCAGTGAGTCTGGCAGGCTTGGCGGCTACACCTTC
TRBD1	TRBV28	TRBJ1-5	NA	CASSEDRSVRPQHF	TGTGCCAGCAGTGAGGACAGGTCCGTTCGGCCCCAGCATTTT
NA	TRBV5-6	TRBJ2-1	NA	CASSLVGGRDNEQFF	TGTGCCAGCAGCTTGGTTGGGGGCAGAGACAATGAGCAGTTCTTC
NA	TRBV5-1	TRBJ1-1	NA	CASSPNPKGVVAMNTEAFF	TGCGCCAGCAGCCCGAACCCAAAAGGGGTTGTAGCTATGAACACTGAAGCTTTCTTT
TRBD1	TRBV5-6	TRBJ1-2	NA	CAGSLSKDRAVGYTF	TGTGCCGGCAGCTTGAGCAAAGACAGGGCTGTTGGCTACACCTTC
NA	TRBV21-1	TRBJ1-5	NA	CASSNQEGRNQPQHF	TGTGCCAGCAGCAATCAGGAGGGACGGAATCAGCCCCAGCATTTT
TRBD1	TRBV27	TRBJ1-5	NA	CASSRQGGNQPQHF	TGTGCCAGCAGTCGACAGGGTGGGAATCAGCCCCAGCATTTT
NA	TRBV19	TRBJ2-7	NA	CACRGSPYEQYF	TGTGCCTGCCGGGGGTCACCCTACGAGCAGTACTTC
NA	TRBV19	TRBJ1-3	NA	CASSISSSGNTIYF	TGTGCCAGTAGTATATCTTCGTCTGGAAACACCATATATTTT
NA	TRBV19	TRBJ1-1	NA	CASSISGDNTEAFF	TGTGCCAGTAGTATCTCGGGAGACAACACTGAAGCTTTCTTT
NA	TRBV18	TRBJ2-6	NA	CASSLYKGGSGANVLTF	TGTGCCAGCTCACTGTACAAGGGAGGCTCTGGGGCCAACGTCCTGACTTTC
TRBD2	TRBV9	TRBJ2-5	NA	CASTKTSGVETQYF	TGTGCCAGCACGAAAACTAGCGGGGTGGAGACCCAGTACTTC
TRBD2	TRBV5-1	TRBJ2-1	NA	CASSSGLAGAHEQFF	TGCGCCAGCAGCTCCGGACTAGCGGGAGCCCATGAGCAGTTCTTC
TRBD2	TRBV5-1	TRBJ2-1	few	CASSGLAGYNEQFF	TGCGCCAGCTCGGGACTAGCGGGTTACAATGAGCAGTTCTTC
NA	TRBV28	TRBJ1-1	NA	CASSFMNTEAFF	TGTGCCAGCAGTTTTATGAACACTGAAGCTTTCTTT
TRBD1	TRBV19	TRBJ2-7	NA	CASSQSGGTYLYEQYF	TGTGCCAGTAGTCAGTCAGGGGGTACTTACCTCTACGAGCAGTACTTC
TRBD2	TRBV7-2	TRBJ2-5	NA	CASSPGGLAGGRGTQYF	TGTGCCAGCAGCCCCGGGGGACTAGCGGGGGGGCGAGGGACCCAGTACTTC
TRBD1	TRBV9	TRBJ2-3	NA	CASSVGDRVSTDTQYF	TGTGCCAGCAGCGTAGGTGACAGGGTCTCCACAGATACGCAGTATTTT
TRBD2	TRBV5-4	TRBJ2-1	NA	CASSLRALAGGSYNEQFF	TGTGCCAGCAGCTTGCGGGCCTTAGCGGGAGGGTCCTACAATGAGCAGTTCTTC
TRBD2	TRBV27	TRBJ2-3	NA	CASSLLLAGSTKGTQYF	TGTGCCAGCAGTTTGCTCCTAGCGGGATCTACCAAGGGAACGCAGTATTTT
TRBD1	TRBV18	TRBJ1-5	once	CASSATGGGQPQHF	TGTGCCAGCTCAGCGACAGGGGGCGGCCAGCCCCAGCATTTT
NA	TRBV6-1	TRBJ1-6	NA	CASSVPSAGGGSPLHF	TGTGCCAGCAGTGTTCCGTCAGCGGGTGGTGGATCACCCCTCCACTTT
NA	TRBV5-6	TRBJ2-7	NA	CASSLASTSIF	TGTGCCAGCAGCTTGGCCTCGACTTCCATCTTC
TRBD1	TRBV2	TRBJ1-2	NA	CASRDRAGYYGYTF	TGTGCCAGCAGGGACAGGGCGGGATACTATGGCTACACCTTC
TRBD1	TRBV7-3	TRBJ2-6	NA	CASSVTGNSGANVLTF	TGTGCCAGCAGCGTGACAGGGAACTCTGGGGCCAACGTCCTGACTTTC
NA	TRBV7-2	TRBJ1-5	NA	CASSPYKGEVNQPQHF	TGTGCCAGCAGCCCTTATAAAGGGGAAGTAAATCAGCCCCAGCATTTT